These 16 T cell receptor beta chains originate from one sample sequenced in a study of blood T cell repertoires in COVID-19. Here immunoSEQ multiplex PCR was the method, and the copy in TCRdb shows in-frame clones only, minus some. Of about 330,000 clones listed, more than 85% were seen once; the top ten hold about 18%. Sequenced material: PBMCs or T cells enriched from blood (not recorded which). The receptors come from a woman in her 30s who had recovered from COVID-19.

The CDR3 is CASSWTGNRGYTF. The CDR3, as DNA: TGTGCCAGCAGCTGGACAGGGAATCGTGGCTACACCTTC. V and J are TRBV5-6 and TRBJ1-2, with 8 bases matching TRBD1. Trimming took 3 bases from V and 7 from J; bases not matched to a gene: 5. This CDR3 has 13 amino acids. Germline assignment: CDR1 SGHDT and CDR2 YYEEEE.

This chain joins TRBV11-3 and TRBJ2-1; D may be TRBD2 (5 bases). V lost 0 bases and J lost 0, with 18 bases in between. The CDR3 sequence is 19 residues long. Germline CDR1 reads SGHNT; CDR2 reads YENEEA. CDR3 sequence reads: CASSLDHGAVQSSYNEQFF. Written as DNA, the CDR3 is TGTGCCAGCAGCTTAGATCACGGAGCGGTCCAAAGCTCCTACAATGAGCAGTTCTTC. The entire variable domain, with the rest obtained from reference TRBV11-3 and TRBJ2-1, is as follows: EAGVVQSPRYKIIEKKQPVAFWCNPISGHNTLYWYLQNLGQGPELLIRYENEEAVDDSQLPKDRFSAERLKGVDSTLKIQPAELGDSAVYLCASSLDHGAVQSSYNEQFFGPGTRLTVL.

This rearrangement joins TRBV5-4 to TRBJ1-2; 10 positions match TRBD1. This CDR3 contains 13 residues. Germline V lookup: CDR1 SGHNT, CDR2 YYREEE (reference sequence). The V segment lost 4 bases and the J segment 4 bases; nucleotides outside the gene matches: 1. The CDR3 region is CASSGQGVYGYTF. CDR3 in DNA: TGTGCCAGCAGCGGACAGGGGGTCTATGGCTACACCTTC.

J is TRBJ2-6 and V is TRBV5-1; the match to TRBD1 covers 9 bases. In germline, CDR1 is SGHRS, CDR2 YFSETQ. After removal of 3 bases from V and 2 bases from J, the junction contained 0 bases not matched to a gene. This CDR3 has 15 amino acids. CDR3 sequence reads: CASSWTGAGANVLTF. CDR3 DNA sequence: TGCGCCAGCAGCTGGACAGGGGCTGGGGCCAACGTCCTGACTTTC.

The table lists this clone with a few counts. The V and J genes are TRBV5-4 and TRBJ1-1; 9 nucleotides match TRBD1. With V trimmed by 4 bases and J by 0 bases, 7 bases remained unmatched. CDR1 is SGHNT, CDR2 YYREEE, per germline (reference sequence). The CDR3 runs 16 residues. CDR3 nucleotide sequence: TGTGCCAGCAGCGCCTTACAGGGGGCAATGAACACTGAAGCTTTCTTT. Translating gives CASSALQGAMNTEAFF.

Only one count was recorded for this clone. J is TRBJ2-3 and V is TRBV11-2; 11 bases map to TRBD2. The CDR3 consists of 18 residues. V gave up 1 base and J gave up 2 bases; unmatched junction bases: 8. From germline, CDR1 is SGHAT and CDR2 FQNNGV. The chain's CDR3 is CASSLGSPGLAATDTQYF. Written as DNA, the CDR3 is TGTGCCAGCAGCTTAGGGTCTCCGGGACTAGCGGCCACAGATACGCAGTATTTT.

This clone was recorded once. The V call is TRBV10-3, the J call TRBJ2-2; 7 bases align to TRBD1. Germline assignment: CDR1 ENHRY and CDR2 SYGVKD. The V segment lost 2 bases and the J segment 2 bases; nucleotides outside the gene matches: 20. This CDR3 spans 21 amino acids. Here the CDR3 DNA reads TGTGCCATCAGTGAGGTCGAATTGACAGGGTGGGAGTTAGGAAACACCGGGGAGCTGTTTTTT. This gives the protein CAISEVELTGWELGNTGELFF.

This chain connects TRBV4-1 to TRBJ2-5; 12 nucleotides agree with TRBD1. With 0 bases clipped from V and 5 bases from J, the junction kept 4 bases outside the gene matches. Germline V CDR1 and CDR2: MGHRA, YSYEKL. The CDR3 has 16 residues. CDR3 sequence reads: CASSQEGTGGRETQYF. In DNA form, the CDR3 reads TGCGCCAGCAGCCAAGAGGGGACAGGGGGCAGGGAGACCCAGTACTTC.

The J gene is TRBJ2-1, the V gene TRBV28, with 11 bases that match TRBD2. Germline lookup yields CDR1 MDHEN and CDR2 SYDVKM. Trimming at V came to 3 bases and at J to 10 bases, leaving 8 bases not matched to a gene. There are 15 residues in the CDR3. For the CDR3, the DNA is TGTGCCAGCAGTTTGGCGAGACTAGCGGGAAGGGAGCAGTTCTTC. Encoded protein: CASSLARLAGREQFF.

This clone appeared a single time. The chain carries TRBV28 and TRBJ2-2; no clear D. Germline CDR1 and CDR2: MDHEN and SYDVKM. This CDR3 has 13 residues. Trimming stripped 4 bases from V and 6 bases from J, with 9 bases between. The DNA of the CDR3 is TGTGCCAGCAGTTCACCGAGCGCCGGGGAGCTGTTTTTT. The encoded protein is CASSSPSAGELFF.

The CDR3 bases are TGTGCCAGTAGTCCACTTCGGACTAGCGGGAGGGCCCATGAGCAGTTCTTC. Translation gives CASSPLRTSGRAHEQFF. The chain links TRBV19 to TRBJ2-1, with 15 bases fitting TRBD2. The V gene's germline CDR1 is LNHDA and CDR2 SQIVND (reference sequence). V dropped 5 bases and J dropped 8; count of bases not matched to a gene: 10. This CDR3 comprises 17 residues. Complete variable domain (other parts from reference TRBV19 and TRBJ2-1): DGGITQSPKYLFRKEGQNVTLSCEQNLNHDAMYWYRQDPGQGLRLIYYSQIVNDFQKGDIAEGYSVSREKKESFPLTVTSAQKNPTAFYLCASSPLRTSGRAHEQFFGPGTRLTVL.

The genes are TRBV7-2 and TRBJ2-7; 8 positions match TRBD1. The trim removed 9 bases at V and 2 bases at J, leaving 9 bases unmatched. This CDR3 comprises 14 residues. Germline V gives CDR1 SGHTA, CDR2 FQGNSA. The CDR3 nucleotides are TGTGCCAGTAAAATGGACAGGGCCACCTACGAGCAGTACTTC. Protein product: CASKMDRATYEQYF.

The rearrangement joins TRBV2 to TRBJ2-7, with a weak D call TRBD1 (6 bases). The CDR3 runs 12 residues. Looked up from germline, CDR1 is SNHLY and CDR2 is FYNNEI. Trimming cost V 7 bases and J 12 bases, with 19 bases left between them. CDR3 loop: CASNPGTPLWYF. CDR3 nucleotide sequence: TGTGCCAGCAATCCCGGGACACCCCTCTGGTACTTC.

The chain links TRBV28 to TRBJ1-5, with 12 bases that match TRBD1. The CDR3 consists of 17 residues. Germline CDR1 reads MDHEN; CDR2 reads SYDVKM. V was clipped by 5 bases and J by 7 bases; unmatched bases: 12. CDR3 DNA: TGTGCCAGCAGTCCCTTCCAAGGGACAGGGGGCCGCCAGCCCCAGCATTTT. The encoded protein is CASSPFQGTGGRQPQHF.

J is TRBJ1-1 and V is TRBV6-2 or TRBV6-3, with D possibly TRBD1 on 5 matching bases. V was trimmed by 6 bases and J by 6 bases, leaving 8 bases between them. CDR3 size: 11 residues. Germline-derived CDR1 and CDR2 are MNHEY and SVGEGT. The CDR3 loop reads CASSWDSEAFF. CDR3 nucleotides: TGTGCCAGCAGCTGGGACTCTGAAGCTTTCTTT.

The chain combines TRBV15 with TRBJ2-2; D possibly corresponds to TRBD2 (5 bases). The V end lost 1 base, the J end lost 6 bases, and 12 bases lay between the germline ends. This CDR3 region has 15 residues. CDR1 and CDR2 from the germline V gene are LNHNV and YYDKDF (reference sequence). The chain's CDR3 is CATSRGSLVSGELFF. The CDR3 DNA sequence: TGTGCCACCAGCAGAGGTTCACTAGTCTCCGGGGAGCTGTTTTTT.